This passage covers 16 T cell receptor beta chains from one sample sequenced in a study of blood T cell repertoires in COVID-19. The data were produced by immunoSEQ multiplex PCR, yet TCRdb's version contains in-frame clones alone and is incomplete. The sample consists of approximately 300,000 clones, over 75% of them appearing once. Input material: peripheral blood. These TCRs come from a man in his forties or fifties with active or convalescent COVID-19.

This chain joins TRBV30 and TRBJ1-5; 11 bases agree with TRBD1. This CDR3 contains 14 residues. Germline values: CDR1 GTSNPN, CDR2 SVGIG (reference sequence). With V trimmed by 5 bases and J by 6 bases, 6 bases remained unmatched. CDR3 protein: CAWCPGQGGQPQHF. The CDR3, as DNA: TGTGCCTGGTGTCCGGGACAGGGGGGTCAGCCCCAGCATTTT. Filled out from reference TRBV30 and TRBJ1-5, the complete variable domain reads SQTIHQWPATLVQPVGSPLSLECTVEGTSNPNLYWYRQAAGRGLQLLFYSVGIGQISSEVPQNLSASRPQDRQFILSSKKLLLSDSGFYLCAWCPGQGGQPQHFGDGTRLSIL.

The chain joins TRBV24-1 to TRBJ2-6; D unresolved. Per germline, CDR1 KGHDR and CDR2 SFDVKD. The V end was cut by 3 bases, the J end by 0 bases, with 11 bases between. The CDR3 extends over 17 amino acids. The CDR3 DNA is TGTGCCACCAGTGATAGTCGAACCAGCTCTGGGGCCAACGTCCTGACTTTC. Translated: CATSDSRTSSGANVLTF.

This clone was picked up one time. The chain employs TRBV19 and TRBJ2-1; 10 bases agree with TRBD2. V shed 3 bases and J 10 bases; nucleotides not matched to a gene: 6. CDR1 is LNHDA and CDR2 is SQIVND in the germline V gene (reference sequence). This CDR3 is built from 14 residues. CDR3 amino acids: CASSILLAGDEQFF. The DNA for the CDR3 is TGTGCCAGTAGTATTTTGCTAGCGGGAGACGAGCAGTTCTTC.

The chain couples TRBV2 to TRBJ1-2; TRBD1 agrees at 10 bases. V trimming: 5 bases; J trimming: 4 bases; junction bases outside the gene matches: 7. This CDR3 is built from 15 residues. Germline V CDR1 and CDR2: SNHLY, FYNNEI. CDR3 loop: CASSTDGDRGYGYTF. The CDR3 DNA reads TGTGCCAGCAGTACCGATGGGGACAGGGGCTATGGCTACACCTTC.

The chain is built from TRBV3-1 (or the pseudogene TRBV3-2) and TRBJ2-2; 7 bases line up with TRBD1. This CDR3 contains 18 residues. Germline V gene lookup returns CDR1 LGHDT and CDR2 YNNKEL (reference sequence). Trimming at V came to 0 bases and at J to 0 bases, leaving 7 bases not matched to a gene. This CDR3 reads CASSQEVEGAPNTGELFF. The CDR3 bases are TGTGCCAGCAGCCAAGAGGTTGAGGGGGCCCCGAACACCGGGGAGCTGTTTTTT.

This sequence joins TRBV6-6 and TRBJ1-4; 9 bases align to TRBD1. V shed 5 bases, J shed 5 bases, and the junction held 3 bases outside the gene matches. This CDR3 has 14 amino acids. The V gene's germline CDR1 is MNHNY and CDR2 SVGAGI (reference sequence). The chain's CDR3 is CASSAGTGNEKLFF. CDR3 nucleotide sequence: TGTGCCAGCAGTGCCGGGACAGGGAATGAAAAACTGTTTTTT.

The chain couples TRBV11-2 to TRBJ1-3; D not resolved. In germline, CDR1 is SGHAT, CDR2 FQNNGV. V dropped 4 bases and J dropped 3 bases, with 13 bases sitting between them. The CDR3 extends over 15 amino acids. CDR3 sequence: CASSSTPGVGNTIYF. The DNA for the CDR3 is TGTGCCAGCAGCTCAACACCCGGAGTTGGAAACACCATATATTTT.

The chain uses TRBV5-4 and TRBJ1-4; D call uncertain. Between the trimmed V and J ends, which lost 4 bases and 3 bases, there was a span of 7 bases. The CDR3 runs 13 residues. Germline CDR1 reads SGHNT; CDR2 reads YYREEE (reference sequence). This chain's CDR3 is CASSPGANEKLFF. CDR3 nucleotides: TGTGCCAGCAGCCCCGGGGCTAATGAAAAACTGTTTTTT. Together with reference TRBV5-4 and TRBJ1-4, the CDR3 gives the full variable domain: ETGVTQSPTHLIKTRGQQVTLRCSSQSGHNTVSWYQQALGQGPQFIFQYYREEENGRGNFPPRFSGLQFPNYSSELNVNALELDDSALYLCASSPGANEKLFFGSGTQLSVL.

The rearrangement links TRBV7-9 to TRBJ2-1, with 8 bases lining up with TRBD1. V trimming: 4 bases; J trimming: 2 bases; junction bases outside the gene matches: 10. Looked up from germline, CDR1 is SEHNR and CDR2 is FQNEAQ (reference sequence). The CDR3 has 17 amino acids. CDR3 region: CASSSTGVSKAYNEQFF. CDR3 bases: TGTGCCAGCAGCTCGACAGGGGTTAGTAAAGCCTACAATGAGCAGTTCTTC.

This sequence joins TRBV2 and TRBJ1-2; possibly TRBD1 for D (5 bases). Germline V gives CDR1 SNHLY, CDR2 FYNNEI. V was trimmed by 7 bases and J by 4 bases, leaving 16 bases between them. This CDR3 is built from 14 residues. CDR3: CASNQGRVGYGYTF. DNA of the CDR3: TGTGCCAGCAATCAGGGTCGGGTGGGCTATGGCTACACCTTC. Supplemented by reference TRBV2 and TRBJ1-2, the full variable domain reads EPEVTQTPSHQVTQMGQEVILRCVPISNHLYFYWYRQILGQKVEFLVSFYNNEISEKSEIFDDQFSVERPDGSNFTLKIRSTKLEDSAMYFCASNQGRVGYGYTFGSGTRLTVV.

The gene calls are TRBV2 and TRBJ2-1, with 8 bases that match TRBD2. V lost 7 bases, J lost 9 bases, and 5 bases stayed unmatched. The CDR3 extends over 12 amino acids. In germline, CDR1 is SNHLY, CDR2 FYNNEI. The CDR3 region has the DNA TGTGCCAGCAATCGGGGGGGCAGTGAGCAGTTCTTC. It yields the protein CASNRGGSEQFF.

The chain uses TRBV7-2 and TRBJ2-3; the match to TRBD1 covers 8 bases. This CDR3 has 13 residues. Germline V CDR1 and CDR2: SGHTA, FQGNSA. V was clipped by 4 bases and J by 6 bases; unmatched bases: 3. The CDR3 sequence is CASSSQGADTQYF. The CDR3 nucleotides are TGTGCCAGCAGCTCCCAGGGGGCCGATACGCAGTATTTT.

The rearrangement uses TRBV7-9 and TRBJ1-1; TRBD1 matches at 9 bases. With 3 bases clipped from V and 7 bases from J, the junction kept 3 bases outside the gene matches. Germline V gives CDR1 SEHNR, CDR2 FQNEAQ (reference sequence). The CDR3 runs to 13 residues. CDR3 region: CASSLGTGSEAFF. As DNA, the CDR3 is TGTGCCAGCAGCTTGGGGACAGGGAGTGAAGCTTTCTTT.

This clone has a single count. The J gene is TRBJ2-5, the V gene TRBV4-2, with D possibly TRBD2 on 6 matching bases. Deletions cut 0 bases from V and 5 bases from J, with 10 bases between. This CDR3 comprises 14 residues. Germline V gene data show CDR1 as LGHNA and CDR2 as YNFKEQ. The CDR3, as DNA: TGTGCCAGCAGCCAAGAGGGAGGTGTCGAGACCCAGTACTTC. Its translation: CASSQEGGVETQYF.

This clone was detected only once. V is TRBV7-8 and J is TRBJ1-2; D is ambiguous. Between the trimmed V and J ends, which lost 3 bases and 4 bases, there was a span of 3 bases. In germline, CDR1 is SGHVS, CDR2 FQNEAQ. There are 11 residues in the CDR3. The CDR3 loop is CASSFGYGYTF. For the CDR3, the DNA is TGTGCCAGCAGCTTCGGCTATGGCTACACCTTC.

The chain is built from TRBV10-2 and TRBJ2-7; the D gene is possibly TRBD2 (5 bases). The CDR3 spans 14 residues. CDR1 WSHSY and CDR2 SAAADI come from the germline V gene. V lost 1 base and J 5 bases, leaving 12 bases between the germline ends. The CDR3 loop reads CASSEFRGVNEQYF. CDR3 sequence (DNA): TGCGCCAGCAGTGAGTTCCGGGGTGTAAACGAGCAGTACTTC.